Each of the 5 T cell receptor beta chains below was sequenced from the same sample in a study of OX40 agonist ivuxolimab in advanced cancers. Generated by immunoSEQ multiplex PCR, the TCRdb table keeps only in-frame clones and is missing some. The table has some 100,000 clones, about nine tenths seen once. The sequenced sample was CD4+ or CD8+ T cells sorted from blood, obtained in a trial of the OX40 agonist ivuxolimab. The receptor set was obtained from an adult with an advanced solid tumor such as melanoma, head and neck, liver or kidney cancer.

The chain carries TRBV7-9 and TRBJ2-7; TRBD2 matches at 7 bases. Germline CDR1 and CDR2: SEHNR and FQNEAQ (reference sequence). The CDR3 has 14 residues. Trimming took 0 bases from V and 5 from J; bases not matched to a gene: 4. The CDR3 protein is CASSLAGGPNEQYF. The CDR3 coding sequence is TGTGCCAGCAGCTTAGCGGGAGGGCCAAACGAGCAGTACTTC.

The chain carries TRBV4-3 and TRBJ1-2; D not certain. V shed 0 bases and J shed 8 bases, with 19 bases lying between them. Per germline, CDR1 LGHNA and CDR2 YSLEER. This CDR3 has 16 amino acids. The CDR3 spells CASSQDPSLFPGGYTF. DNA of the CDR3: TGCGCCAGCAGCCAAGATCCGTCTCTCTTTCCGGGGGGCTACACCTTC.

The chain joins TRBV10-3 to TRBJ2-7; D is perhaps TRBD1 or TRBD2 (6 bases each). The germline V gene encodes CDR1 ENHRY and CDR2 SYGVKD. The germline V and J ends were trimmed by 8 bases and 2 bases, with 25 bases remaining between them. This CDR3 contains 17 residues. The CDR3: CAIGGTFDGSVPYEQYF. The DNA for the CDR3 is TGTGCCATCGGGGGGACATTTGATGGGTCGGTTCCCTACGAGCAGTACTTC.

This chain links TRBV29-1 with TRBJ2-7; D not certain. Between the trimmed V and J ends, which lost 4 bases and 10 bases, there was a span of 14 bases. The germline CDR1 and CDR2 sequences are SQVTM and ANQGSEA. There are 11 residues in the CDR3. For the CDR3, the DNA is TGCAGCGTTGTCAGTCTTCAAATTCAGTACTTC. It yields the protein CSVVSLQIQYF.

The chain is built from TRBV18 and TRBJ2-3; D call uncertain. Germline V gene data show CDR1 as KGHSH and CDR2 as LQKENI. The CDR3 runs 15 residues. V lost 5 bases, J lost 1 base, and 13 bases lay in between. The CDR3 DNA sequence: TGTGCCAGCTCAGCAAGCCCTCCCCGCACAGATACGCAGTATTTT. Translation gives CASSASPPRTDTQYF.